The rows below give T cell receptor beta chains drawn from one sample of a study of spatial heterogeneity in lung cancer. In TCRdb, the 5' RACE reads were re-called with MiXCR into one record per CDR3 protein. The data contain about 38,000 distinct CDR3 sequences, around 7.5% of them singletons. The sample in question was PBMCs, obtained at surgery. Receptors originate from a male donor with early-stage non-small cell lung cancer. Each CDR3 is given with its conserved first and last residue. The D gene is left open where the match is weak. Size values are once, few and many counts, or a class for expanded clones, and some rows have none.

d_call j_call clone_size v_call cdr3_aa
. TRBJ1-3 many TRBV4-2 CASSQGDSGNTIYF
TRBD1 TRBJ1-2 many TRBV12-3/TRBV12-4 CASSQDRGGGYTF
. TRBJ1-3 few TRBV7-9 CASSLAVTASGNTIYF
TRBD2 TRBJ2-1 . TRBV24-1 CATSRSSGSLSSYNEQFF
. TRBJ2-3 many TRBV6-2/TRBV6-3 CASRSGRGRTDTQYF
. TRBJ1-5 few TRBV20-1 CSARRQVDQPQHF
. TRBJ2-3 many TRBV7-3 CASSLGSRRGDTQYF
. TRBJ1-2 many TRBV29-1 CSVWTVDYGYTF
TRBD2 TRBJ2-1 . TRBV6-6 CASSGQGRGAYNEQFF
TRBD1 TRBJ1-4 few TRBV7-2 CASSSGQGVGKLFF
. TRBJ2-5 few TRBV18 CASSLGPQETQYF
. TRBJ2-3 many TRBV7-9 CASSLAVADTDTQYF
TRBD1 TRBJ1-6 . TRBV6-4 CASRPGQDNSPLHF
. TRBJ2-1 many TRBV27 CASSILGEEFF
TRBD2 TRBJ2-2 many TRBV12-3/TRBV12-4 CASRETSGFIGELFF
. TRBJ1-5 . TRBV30 CAWSVRGYQPQHF
TRBD1 TRBJ1-3 . TRBV12-3/TRBV12-4 CASSLQQGALGNTIYF
TRBD2 TRBJ2-5 . TRBV20-1 CSAPGSGGETQYF
TRBD1 TRBJ1-1 many TRBV6-5 CASRSTGGRSAFF
. TRBJ1-1 few TRBV7-9 CASTGKVNTEAFF
. TRBJ1-6 many TRBV10-3 CAITKDFYNSPLHF
. TRBJ2-5 many TRBV7-6 CASSLAQGEETQYF
. TRBJ1-1 many TRBV27 CASRRIQGAEAFF
. TRBJ2-5 once TRBV20-1 CSALSGTETSFETQYF
. TRBJ2-7 medium-sized TRBV24-1 CATSDPPGTGYEQYF
. TRBJ2-5 . TRBV15 CATSSNTGETQYF
. TRBJ1-2 many TRBV5-1 CASSLAIGRDYGYTF
. TRBJ2-2 many TRBV6-6 CASSFLGWGTGELFF
. TRBJ1-2 many TRBV29-1 CSVVSSNYGYTF
. TRBJ2-1 many TRBV2 CAKRPIGSGQFF
TRBD1 TRBJ2-3 many TRBV24-1 CATSDQTRDRPTDTQYF
TRBD1 TRBJ1-5 . TRBV7-8 CASSLAEGGWGYQPQHF